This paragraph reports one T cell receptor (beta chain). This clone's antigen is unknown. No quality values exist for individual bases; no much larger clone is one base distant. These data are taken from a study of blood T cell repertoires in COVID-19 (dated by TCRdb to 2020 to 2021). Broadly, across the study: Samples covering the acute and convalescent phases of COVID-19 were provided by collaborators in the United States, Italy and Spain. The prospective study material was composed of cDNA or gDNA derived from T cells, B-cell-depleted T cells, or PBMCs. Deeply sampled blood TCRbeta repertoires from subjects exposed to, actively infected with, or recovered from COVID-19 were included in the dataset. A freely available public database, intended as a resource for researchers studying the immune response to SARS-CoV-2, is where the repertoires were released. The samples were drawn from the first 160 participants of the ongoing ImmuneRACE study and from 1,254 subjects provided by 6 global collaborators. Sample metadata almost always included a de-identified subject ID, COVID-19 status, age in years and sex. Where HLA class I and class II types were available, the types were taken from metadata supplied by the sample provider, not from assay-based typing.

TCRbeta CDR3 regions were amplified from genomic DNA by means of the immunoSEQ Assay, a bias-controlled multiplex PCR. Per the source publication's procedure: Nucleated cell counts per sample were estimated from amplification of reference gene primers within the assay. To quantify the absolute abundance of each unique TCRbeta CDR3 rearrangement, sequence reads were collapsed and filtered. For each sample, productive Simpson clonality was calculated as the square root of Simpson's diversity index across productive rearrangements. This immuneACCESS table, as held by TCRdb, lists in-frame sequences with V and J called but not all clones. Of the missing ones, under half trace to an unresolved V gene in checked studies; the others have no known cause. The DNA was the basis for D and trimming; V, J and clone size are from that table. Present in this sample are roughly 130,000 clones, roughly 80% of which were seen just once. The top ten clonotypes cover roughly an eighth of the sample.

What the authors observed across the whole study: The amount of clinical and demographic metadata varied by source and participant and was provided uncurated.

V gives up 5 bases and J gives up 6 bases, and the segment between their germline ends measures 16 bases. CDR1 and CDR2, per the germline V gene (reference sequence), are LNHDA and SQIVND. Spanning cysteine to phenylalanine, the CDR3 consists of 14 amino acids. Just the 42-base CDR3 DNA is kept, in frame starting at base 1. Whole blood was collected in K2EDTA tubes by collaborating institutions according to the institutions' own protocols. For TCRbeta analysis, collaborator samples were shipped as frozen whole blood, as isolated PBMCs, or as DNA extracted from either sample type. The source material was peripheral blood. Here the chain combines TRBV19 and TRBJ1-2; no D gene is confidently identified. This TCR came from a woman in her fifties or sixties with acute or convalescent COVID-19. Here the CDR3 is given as CASSPNGVRDGYTF. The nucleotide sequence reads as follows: TGTGCCAGTAGTCCTAACGGGGTCCGGGATGGCTACACCTTC. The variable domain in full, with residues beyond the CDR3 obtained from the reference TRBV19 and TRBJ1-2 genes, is DGGITQSPKYLFRKEGQNVTLSCEQNLNHDAMYWYRQDPGQGLRLIYYSQIVNDFQKGDIAEGYSVSREKKESFPLTVTSAQKNPTAFYLCASSPNGVRDGYTFGSGTRLTVV.